Below are 7 T cell receptor beta chains sequenced from a single sample in a study of shared clonotypes between healthy human individuals. This table comes from immunoSEQ multiplex PCR, and its TCRdb copy is limited to in-frame clones, with some not included. Of some 500,000 clones listed, 77% were seen once; the top ten hold about 12%. Specimen: PBMCs. The receptors derive from a woman between 40 and 50 years old in good health. Some clones in this sample may be carry-over from other donors' samples.

The V gene is TRBV27, the J gene TRBJ1-3, with 7 bases matching TRBD1. Germline-derived CDR1 and CDR2 are MNHEY and SMNVEV (reference sequence). The CDR3 has 14 amino acids. J was trimmed by 7 bases and V by 6 bases; bases with no gene match: 9. CDR3 sequence (DNA): TGTGCCAGCAGGGCTCAGGGGGTGTGGAACACCATATATTTT. It is translated as CASRAQGVWNTIYF.

This clone was seen just once. The rearrangement uses TRBV5-1 and TRBJ2-7, with 9 bases aligning to TRBD1. The CDR3 runs 15 residues. Germline-derived CDR1 and CDR2 are SGHRS and YFSETQ. V was clipped by 3 bases and J by 7 bases; unmatched bases: 11. This CDR3 reads CASSWEGTGLQEQYF. The DNA of the CDR3 is TGCGCCAGCAGCTGGGAGGGGACAGGGCTTCAAGAGCAGTACTTC.

V is TRBV10-1 and J is TRBJ2-5, with 10 positions matching TRBD2. The CDR3 covers 18 residues. Germline CDR1 reads WNHNN; CDR2 reads SYGVQD (reference sequence). Trimming at V came to 7 bases and at J to 5 bases, leaving 19 bases not matched to a gene. DNA of the CDR3: TGCGCCAGCACTCCCATTCCGGGACTAGCGTTGAACAAGGAGACCCAGTACTTC. Its protein product is CASTPIPGLALNKETQYF.

This sequence joins TRBV19 and TRBJ2-7; the match to TRBD1 covers 7 bases. The CDR3 loop spans 15 amino acids. Germline V gene sequence: CDR1 LNHDA, CDR2 SQIVND (reference sequence). V gave up 4 bases and J gave up 0 bases; unmatched junction bases: 6. The CDR3: CASSTRGQASYEQYF. The CDR3 DNA sequence: TGTGCCAGTAGTACCCGCGGACAGGCCTCCTACGAGCAGTACTTC.

The chain links TRBV30 to TRBJ1-1, with D tentatively TRBD1 (5 bases). The germline V gene has CDR1 GTSNPN and CDR2 SVGIG (reference sequence). The germline V and J ends were trimmed by 3 bases and 3 bases, with 11 bases remaining between them. This CDR3 has 13 amino acids. Here the CDR3 DNA reads TGTGCCTGGAGCCCCAGGGTGGACACTGAAGCTTTCTTT. It specifies CAWSPRVDTEAFF.

The V and J genes are TRBV18 and TRBJ1-2; D gene ambiguous. The germline gives CDR1 KGHSH, CDR2 LQKENI. V was shortened by 3 bases and J by 4 bases, with 18 bases between the two germline ends. The CDR3 length is 16 residues. The CDR3 loop is CASSPEAGYDGYGYTF. The DNA of the CDR3 is TGTGCCAGCTCACCGGAGGCGGGGTACGACGGCTATGGCTACACCTTC.

This clone was counted only a few times. A far larger clone differs by one base, so this is likely a read error. The same CDR3 is also encoded by other DNA sequences in this sample. The chain is built from TRBV27 and TRBJ1-2; TRBD1 aligns across 7 bases. Germline V gene data show CDR1 as MNHEY and CDR2 as SMNVEV (reference sequence). The CDR3 contains 13 residues. CDR3 region: CASSSYRGLGYTF. CDR3 nucleotide sequence: TGTGCCAGCAGTTCTTACAGGGGACTTGGCTACACCTTT.